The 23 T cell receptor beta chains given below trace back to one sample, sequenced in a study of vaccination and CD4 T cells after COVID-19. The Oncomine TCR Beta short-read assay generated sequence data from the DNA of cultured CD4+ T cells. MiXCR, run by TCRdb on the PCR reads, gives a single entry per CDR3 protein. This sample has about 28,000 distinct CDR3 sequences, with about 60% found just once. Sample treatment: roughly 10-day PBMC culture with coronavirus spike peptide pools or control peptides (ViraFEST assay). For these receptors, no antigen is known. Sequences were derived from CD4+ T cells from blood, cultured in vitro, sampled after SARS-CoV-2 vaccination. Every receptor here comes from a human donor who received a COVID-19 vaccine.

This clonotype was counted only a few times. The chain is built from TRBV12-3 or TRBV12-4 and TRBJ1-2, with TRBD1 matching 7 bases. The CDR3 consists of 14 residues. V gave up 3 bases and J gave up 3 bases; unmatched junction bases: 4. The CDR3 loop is CASSLRGRDYGYTF. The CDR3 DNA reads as TGTGCCAGCAGTTTGAGGGGGCGCGACTATGGCTACACCTTC.

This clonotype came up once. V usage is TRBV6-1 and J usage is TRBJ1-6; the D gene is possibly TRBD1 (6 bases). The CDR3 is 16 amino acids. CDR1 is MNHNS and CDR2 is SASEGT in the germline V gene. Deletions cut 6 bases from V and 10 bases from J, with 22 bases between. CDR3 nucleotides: TGTGCCAGCAGGATTTCGTGGGACACAGGCGGCTCACCCCTCCACTTT. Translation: CASRISWDTGGSPLHF.

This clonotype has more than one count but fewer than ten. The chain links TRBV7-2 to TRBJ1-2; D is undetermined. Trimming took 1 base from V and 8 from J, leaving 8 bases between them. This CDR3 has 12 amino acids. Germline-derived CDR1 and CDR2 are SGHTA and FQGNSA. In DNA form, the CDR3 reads TGTGCCAGCAGCTTAGGGGCGGGGGGCTACACCTTC. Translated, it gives CASSLGAGGYTF.

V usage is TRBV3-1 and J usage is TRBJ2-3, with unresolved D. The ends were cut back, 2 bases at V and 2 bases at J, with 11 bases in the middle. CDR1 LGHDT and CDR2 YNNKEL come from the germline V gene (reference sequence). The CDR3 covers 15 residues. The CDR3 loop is CASSQLFRDTDTQYF. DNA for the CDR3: TGTGCCAGCAGCCAATTGTTCCGCGACACAGATACGCAGTATTTT.

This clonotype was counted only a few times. CDR3 region: CSARSLQGLGVAEKLFF. The CDR3 DNA sequence: TGCAGTGCTAGATCCTTACAGGGGTTGGGTGTCGCTGAAAAACTGTTTTTT. The rearrangement links TRBV20-1 to TRBJ1-4, with 7 bases fitting TRBD1. The CDR3 sequence is 17 residues long. The junction had 16 bases not matched to a gene; V was cut back by 2 bases and J by 7 bases. Germline V gene data show CDR1 as DFQATT and CDR2 as SNEGSKA (reference sequence).

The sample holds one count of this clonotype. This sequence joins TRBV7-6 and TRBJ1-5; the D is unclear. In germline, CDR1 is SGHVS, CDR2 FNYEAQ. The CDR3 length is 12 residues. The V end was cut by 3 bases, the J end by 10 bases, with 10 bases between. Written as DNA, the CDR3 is TGTGCCAGCAGCTTCGTGGCAGGCCCCCAGCATTTT. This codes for CASSFVAGPQHF.

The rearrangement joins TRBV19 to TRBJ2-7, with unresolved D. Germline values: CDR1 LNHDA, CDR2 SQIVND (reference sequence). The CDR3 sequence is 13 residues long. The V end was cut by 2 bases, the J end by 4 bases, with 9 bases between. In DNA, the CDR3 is TGTGCCAGTAGTATAACACAAGGGTACGAGCAGTACTTC. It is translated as CASSITQGYEQYF. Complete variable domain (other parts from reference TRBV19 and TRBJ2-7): DGGITQSPKYLFRKEGQNVTLSCEQNLNHDAMYWYRQDPGQGLRLIYYSQIVNDFQKGDIAEGYSVSREKKESFPLTVTSAQKNPTAFYLCASSITQGYEQYFGPGTRLTVT.

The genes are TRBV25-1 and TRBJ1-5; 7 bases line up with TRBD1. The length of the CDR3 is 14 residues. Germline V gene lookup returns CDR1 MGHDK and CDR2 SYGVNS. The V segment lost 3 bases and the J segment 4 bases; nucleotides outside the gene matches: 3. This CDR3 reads CASSETGLNQPQHF. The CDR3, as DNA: TGTGCCAGCAGTGAGACAGGGTTAAATCAGCCCCAGCATTTT.

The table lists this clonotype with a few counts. This CDR3 is CSAQIGGLEAFF. The DNA for the CDR3 is TGCAGTGCGCAGATCGGGGGGCTTGAAGCTTTCTTT. The V call is TRBV20-1, the J call TRBJ1-1; TRBD1 is a possible D gene (6 bases). V was trimmed by 6 bases and J by 7 bases, leaving 15 bases between them. This CDR3 spans 12 amino acids. Looked up from germline, CDR1 is DFQATT and CDR2 is SNEGSKA (reference sequence).

The CDR3 sequence is CASSFGTTSNQPQHF. The CDR3 nucleotides read TGTGCCAGCAGCTTTGGGACAACTAGCAATCAGCCCCAGCATTTT. The V gene is TRBV7-8, the J gene TRBJ1-5, with D perhaps matching TRBD1 (6 bases). The CDR3 sequence is 15 residues long. The V end was cut by 3 bases, the J end by 0 bases, with 9 bases between. Germline loops: CDR1 SGHVS, CDR2 FQNEAQ.

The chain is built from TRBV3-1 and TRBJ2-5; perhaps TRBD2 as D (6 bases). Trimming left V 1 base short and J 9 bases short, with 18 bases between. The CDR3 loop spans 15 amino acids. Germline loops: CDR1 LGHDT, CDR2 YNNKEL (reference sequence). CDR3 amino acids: CASSQGRGVNLAQYF. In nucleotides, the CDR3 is TGTGCCAGCAGCCAAGGTCGCGGGGTCAATCTGGCCCAGTACTTC.

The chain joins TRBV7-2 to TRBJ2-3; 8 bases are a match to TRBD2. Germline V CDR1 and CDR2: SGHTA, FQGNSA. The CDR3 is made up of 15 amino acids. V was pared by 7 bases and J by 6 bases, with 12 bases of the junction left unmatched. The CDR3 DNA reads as TGTGCCAGCATTTCTTCGACGGGGGGGTGGGATACGCAGTATTTT. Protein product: CASISSTGGWDTQYF.

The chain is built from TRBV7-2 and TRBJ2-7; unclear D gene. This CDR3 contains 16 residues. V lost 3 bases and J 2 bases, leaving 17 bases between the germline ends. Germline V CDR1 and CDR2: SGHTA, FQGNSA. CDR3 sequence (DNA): TGTGCCAGCAGCTTCGATGGCGGACCAGAAACCTACGAGCAGTACTTC. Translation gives CASSFDGGPETYEQYF.

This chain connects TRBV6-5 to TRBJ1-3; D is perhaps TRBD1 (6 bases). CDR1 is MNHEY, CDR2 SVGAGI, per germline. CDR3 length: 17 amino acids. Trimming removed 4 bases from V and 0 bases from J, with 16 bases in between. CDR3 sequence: CASSLSRGGSSGNTIYF. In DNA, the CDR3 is TGTGCCAGCAGTTTAAGCAGAGGGGGTAGCTCTGGAAACACCATATATTTT.

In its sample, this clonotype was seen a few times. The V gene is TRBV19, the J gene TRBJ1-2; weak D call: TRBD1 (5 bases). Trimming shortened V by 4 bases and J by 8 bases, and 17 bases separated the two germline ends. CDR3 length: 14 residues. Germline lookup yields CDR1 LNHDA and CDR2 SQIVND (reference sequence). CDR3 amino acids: CASSTPWGIGGYTF. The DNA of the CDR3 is TGTGCCAGTAGTACCCCCTGGGGGATAGGAGGCTACACCTTC.

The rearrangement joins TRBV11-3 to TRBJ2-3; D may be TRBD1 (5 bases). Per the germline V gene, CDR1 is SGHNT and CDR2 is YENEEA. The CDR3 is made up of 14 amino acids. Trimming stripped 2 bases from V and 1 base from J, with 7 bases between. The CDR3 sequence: CASSLSRGTDTQYF. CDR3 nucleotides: TGTGCCAGCAGCTTAAGCAGGGGCACAGATACGCAGTATTTT.

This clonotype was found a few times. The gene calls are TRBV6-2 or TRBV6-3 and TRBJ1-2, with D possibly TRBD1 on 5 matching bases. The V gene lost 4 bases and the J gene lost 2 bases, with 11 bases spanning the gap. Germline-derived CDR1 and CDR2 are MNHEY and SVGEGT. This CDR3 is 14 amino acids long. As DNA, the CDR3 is TGTGCCAGCAGTTCAAGTAGGGGCAACTATGGCTACACCTTC. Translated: CASSSSRGNYGYTF.

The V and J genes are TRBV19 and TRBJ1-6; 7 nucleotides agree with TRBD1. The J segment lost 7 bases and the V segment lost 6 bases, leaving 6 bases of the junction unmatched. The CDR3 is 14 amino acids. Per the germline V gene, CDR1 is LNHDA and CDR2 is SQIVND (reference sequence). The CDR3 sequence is CASSRRQGNSPLHF. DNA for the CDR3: TGTGCCAGTAGCCGCCGACAGGGAAATTCACCCCTCCACTTT.

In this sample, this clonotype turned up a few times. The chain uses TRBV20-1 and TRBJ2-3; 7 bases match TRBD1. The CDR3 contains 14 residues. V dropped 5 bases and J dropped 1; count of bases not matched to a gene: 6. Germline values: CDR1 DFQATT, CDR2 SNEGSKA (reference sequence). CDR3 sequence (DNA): TGCAGTGCTGGCCCCGGGACAGGCACAGATACGCAGTATTTT. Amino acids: CSAGPGTGTDTQYF.

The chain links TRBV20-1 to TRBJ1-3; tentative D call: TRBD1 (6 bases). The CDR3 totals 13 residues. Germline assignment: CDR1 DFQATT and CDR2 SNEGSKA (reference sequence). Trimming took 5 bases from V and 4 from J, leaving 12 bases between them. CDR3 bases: TGCAGTGCTCTACAGGGCGCAGGAAACACCATATATTTT. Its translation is CSALQGAGNTIYF.

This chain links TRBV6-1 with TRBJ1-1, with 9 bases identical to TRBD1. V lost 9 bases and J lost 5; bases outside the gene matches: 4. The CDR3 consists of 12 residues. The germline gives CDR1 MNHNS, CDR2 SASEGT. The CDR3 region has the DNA TGTGCCAGTAGGGACAGGGTTACTGAAGCTTTCTTT. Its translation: CASRDRVTEAFF.

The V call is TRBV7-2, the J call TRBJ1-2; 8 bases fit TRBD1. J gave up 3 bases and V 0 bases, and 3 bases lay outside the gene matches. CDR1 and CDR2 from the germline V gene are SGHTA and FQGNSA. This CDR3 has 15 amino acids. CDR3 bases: TGTGCCAGCAGCTTAGCGGGGACAGGCGACTATGGCTACACCTTC. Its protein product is CASSLAGTGDYGYTF.

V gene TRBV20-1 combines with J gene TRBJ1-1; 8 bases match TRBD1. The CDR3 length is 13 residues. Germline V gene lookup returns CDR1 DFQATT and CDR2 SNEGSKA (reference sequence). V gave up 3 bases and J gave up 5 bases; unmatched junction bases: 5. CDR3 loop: CSASRGLETEAFF. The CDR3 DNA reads TGCAGTGCTAGCAGGGGGCTGGAGACTGAAGCTTTCTTT.